One and the same sample provided the 27 T cell receptor beta chains below, sequenced in a study of CD8+ T cells in alopecia areata. RNA was isolated and reverse transcribed to cDNA, the sequencing template. Some clones are missing from TCRdb's copy, which holds only in-frame ones; the method was immunoSEQ multiplex PCR. The profile shows under 200,000 clones, around three fifths of them singletons. Regarding treatment: oral pan-JAK inhibitor, 5-10 mg twice daily. Sequenced here: CD4+ T cells sorted from blood, sampled at week 24, from a patient treated with tofacitinib. The origin of the receptors is a human donor with alopecia areata.

The rearrangement uses TRBV18 and TRBJ2-3; D gene uncertain. Germline V CDR1 and CDR2: KGHSH, LQKENI. V lost 0 bases and J 3 bases, leaving 7 bases between the germline ends. The CDR3 runs to 14 residues. The CDR3 spells CASSPPSRTDTQYF. CDR3 sequence (DNA): TGTGCCAGCTCACCACCGAGTAGAACAGATACGCAGTATTTT.

This clone was counted a few times. The gene calls are TRBV2 and TRBJ2-7; D is unclear. Germline V gene data show CDR1 as SNHLY and CDR2 as FYNNEI. V dropped 5 bases and J dropped 5 bases, with 19 bases sitting between them. CDR3 length equals 15 residues. The CDR3 nucleotides are TGTGCCAGCAGTCCCCTCGCCCGAGAAAGGGACGAGCAGTACTTC. This sequence encodes CASSPLARERDEQYF.

The V and J genes are TRBV5-1 and TRBJ2-3; 8 nucleotides line up with TRBD1. The CDR3 sequence is 14 residues long. The trim removed 4 bases at V and 4 bases at J, leaving 5 bases unmatched. Germline V gives CDR1 SGHRS, CDR2 YFSETQ. The CDR3 nucleotides read TGCGCCAGCAGCCCTGGACAGGGATCAGATACGCAGTATTTT. Translating it yields CASSPGQGSDTQYF.

V and J are TRBV9 and TRBJ2-3; 9 nucleotides line up with TRBD2. The CDR3 is 17 residues long. Unmatched junction bases numbered 10, after V lost 0 bases and J lost 5 bases. Germline V CDR1 and CDR2: SGDLS, YYNGEE. The CDR3 nucleotides are TGTGCCAGCAGCGTAGGGTTGCTAGCGGGGAGGTTAGATACGCAGTATTTT. This sequence encodes CASSVGLLAGRLDTQYF.

This clone has only a few counts. V gene TRBV10-2 combines with J gene TRBJ2-7; no firm D call. V gave up 6 bases and J gave up 6 bases, with 18 bases separating them. Germline V gene data show CDR1 as WSHSY and CDR2 as SAAADI. CDR3 length: 14 amino acids. CDR3 loop: CASSRVPGLGEQYF. CDR3 in DNA: TGCGCCAGCAGCCGGGTACCTGGATTAGGCGAGCAGTACTTC.

DNA for the CDR3: TGCGCCAGCAGCCCCCTCGAAGAGACCCAGTACTTC. Protein: CASSPLEETQYF. The chain joins TRBV5-1 to TRBJ2-5; unclear D gene. Trimming removed 4 bases at V and 3 bases at J, with 7 bases between. In germline, CDR1 is SGHRS, CDR2 YFSETQ. This CDR3 spans 12 amino acids.

For this clone: Other DNA sequences within the sample encode an identical CDR3. The chain couples TRBV6-5 to TRBJ1-1; 7 nucleotides line up with TRBD1. This CDR3 region has 14 residues. The germline gives CDR1 MNHEY, CDR2 SVGAGI. The V gene end was trimmed by 0 bases and the J gene end by 2 bases; junction bases not matched to a gene: 0. In nucleotides, the CDR3 is TGTGCCAGCAGTTACTCAGGGGGCAACACTGAAGCTTTCTTT. Encoded protein: CASSYSGGNTEAFF.

This clone turned up a few times. This rearrangement joins TRBV27 to TRBJ2-7, with D perhaps TRBD1 or TRBD2 (5 bases each). The CDR3 is made up of 15 amino acids. Looked up from germline, CDR1 is MNHEY and CDR2 is SMNVEV (reference sequence). V was clipped by 0 bases and J by 1 base, with 10 bases between them. In DNA form, the CDR3 reads TGTGCCAGCAGTTTATCGGGGGTCACATCCTACGAGCAGTACTTC. It encodes CASSLSGVTSYEQYF.

The chain recombines TRBV10-3 with TRBJ2-5; TRBD1 aligns across 9 bases. V trimming: 8 bases; J trimming: 1 base; junction bases outside the gene matches: 5. Per the germline V gene, CDR1 is ENHRY and CDR2 is SYGVKD. This CDR3 region has 14 residues. The CDR3 loop reads CAIRDRETQETQYF. CDR3 nucleotide sequence: TGTGCCATCCGGGACAGGGAAACCCAAGAGACCCAGTACTTC.

V and J are TRBV4-1 and TRBJ2-5, with 7 positions matching TRBD1. CDR3 length equals 20 residues. From germline, CDR1 is MGHRA and CDR2 YSYEKL. Trimming took 2 bases from V and 1 from J; bases not matched to a gene: 19. CDR3 sequence reads: CASSQRNRQGTEIPQETQYF. The DNA of the CDR3 is TGCGCCAGCAGCCAACGGAACCGACAGGGTACAGAAATCCCCCAAGAGACCCAGTACTTC.

This sequence joins TRBV2 and TRBJ2-7; TRBD1 might be the D (6 bases). The CDR3 has 12 amino acids. The germline V gene has CDR1 SNHLY and CDR2 FYNNEI. V dropped 5 bases and J dropped 9 bases, with 14 bases sitting between them. CDR3 protein: CASSLGQRRQYF. The CDR3 coding sequence is TGTGCCAGCAGTCTCGGACAGCGGAGGCAGTACTTC.

The rearrangement links TRBV7-9 to TRBJ1-4; the D gene is possibly TRBD1 (5 bases). Trimming pared 3 bases from V and 0 bases from J, leaving 14 bases between. Per germline, CDR1 SEHNR and CDR2 FQNEAQ (reference sequence). The CDR3 is made up of 17 amino acids. CDR3 DNA sequence: TGTGCCAGCAGCTTTTTGGCAGGGACTTCAACTAATGAAAAACTGTTTTTT. It translates to CASSFLAGTSTNEKLFF.

This clone was detected a few times. The chain is built from TRBV15 and TRBJ2-3; 9 nucleotides align to TRBD2. With 8 bases clipped from V and 4 bases from J, the junction kept 4 bases outside the gene matches. The CDR3 runs 13 residues. CDR1 LNHNV and CDR2 YYDKDF come from the germline V gene (reference sequence). The CDR3, as DNA: TGTGCCACCGGGACTAGCAATTCAGATACGCAGTATTTT. The encoded protein is CATGTSNSDTQYF.

The chain is built from TRBV30 and TRBJ1-4; D may be TRBD1 (6 bases). V was pared by 1 base and J by 5 bases, with 14 bases between. Germline CDR1 is GTSNPN and CDR2 is SVGIG (reference sequence). This CDR3 spans 15 amino acids. CDR3 bases: TGTGCCTGGAGTGCTTCAGCGGGGGCCAATGAAAAACTGTTTTTT. Translation: CAWSASAGANEKLFF.

The chain joins TRBV29-1 to TRBJ2-7; D is undetermined. The CDR3 has 14 residues. CDR1 and CDR2 (germline): SQVTM, ANQGSEA. The ends were cut back, 5 bases at V and 2 bases at J, with 16 bases in the middle. CDR3 amino acids: CSVYRAGRPYEQYF. As DNA, the CDR3 is TGCAGCGTTTACCGTGCAGGCCGACCCTACGAGCAGTACTTC.

This clone was seen more than once but under ten times. The CDR3 is CASSGGGTGELFF. The CDR3 DNA reads as TGTGCCAGCAGTGGCGGGGGGACCGGGGAGCTGTTTTTT. The chain carries TRBV2 and TRBJ2-2, with TRBD2 matching over 8 bases. CDR3 length: 13 amino acids. CDR1 and CDR2 (germline): SNHLY, FYNNEI. V was clipped by 4 bases and J by 5 bases; unmatched bases: 0.

The genes are TRBV15 and TRBJ1-5; 7 bases fit TRBD1. Trimming at V came to 5 bases and at J to 1 base, leaving 11 bases not matched to a gene. Germline loops: CDR1 LNHNV, CDR2 YYDKDF (reference sequence). The CDR3 spans 17 residues. Here the CDR3 DNA reads TGTGCCACCAGCCCCCGCCGACAGGGAGCAAGCAATCAGCCCCAGCATTTT. Translation: CATSPRRQGASNQPQHF.

The chain carries TRBV11-2 and TRBJ2-7, with TRBD1 identical over 8 bases. Per germline, CDR1 SGHAT and CDR2 FQNNGV. After removal of 5 bases from V and 2 bases from J, the junction contained 11 bases not matched to a gene. CDR3 length: 16 amino acids. The CDR3 DNA reads TGTGCCAGCAGCCAGACCTTCGGACAGGGAGCCTACGAGCAGTACTTC. As protein: CASSQTFGQGAYEQYF.

This clone was detected a few times. The chain employs TRBV6-5 and TRBJ1-1; weak D call: TRBD1 (5 bases). CDR1 MNHEY and CDR2 SVGAGI come from the germline V gene. Trimming stripped 2 bases from V and 9 bases from J, with 16 bases between. This CDR3 comprises 14 residues. The CDR3 is CASSYGAQLSKAFF. Written as DNA, the CDR3 is TGTGCCAGCAGTTACGGGGCGCAACTCTCCAAAGCTTTCTTT.

The gene calls are TRBV2 and TRBJ1-3; 8 nucleotides match TRBD1. Germline CDR1 reads SNHLY; CDR2 reads FYNNEI. V dropped 7 bases and J dropped 3; count of bases not matched to a gene: 2. The CDR3 totals 13 residues. CDR3 sequence reads: CASKGQDGNTIYF. The DNA for the CDR3 is TGTGCCAGCAAGGGACAGGATGGAAACACCATATATTTT.

The rearrangement joins TRBV27 to TRBJ2-1, with unresolved D. The V end lost 8 bases, the J end lost 0 bases, and 8 bases lay between the germline ends. Germline V gives CDR1 MNHEY, CDR2 SMNVEV (reference sequence). The CDR3 length is 13 residues. This chain's CDR3 is CASGYSSYNEQFF. The CDR3 nucleotides are TGTGCCAGCGGGTACAGCTCCTACAATGAGCAGTTCTTC.

This clone was observed a few times. The chain joins TRBV29-1 to TRBJ1-2; TRBD1 is a possible D gene (5 bases). The V and J ends lost 7 bases and 4 bases respectively, with 10 bases between them. The CDR3 runs 11 residues. Germline values: CDR1 SQVTM, CDR2 ANQGSEA. The CDR3 loop reads CSATDSYGYTF. CDR3 coding DNA: TGCAGCGCTACAGACAGCTATGGCTACACCTTC.

The rearrangement links TRBV29-1 to TRBJ2-7; the match to TRBD2 covers 10 bases. In germline, CDR1 is SQVTM, CDR2 ANQGSEA. The CDR3 has 14 amino acids. J lost 5 bases, V lost 8 bases, and 12 bases had no gene match. The CDR3, as DNA: TGCAGCACCCGCACTGGGCTAGCGGGGGACGAGCAGTACTTC. Protein: CSTRTGLAGDEQYF.

The table lists this clone with a few counts. The chain joins TRBV30 to TRBJ1-3; no reliable D call. Germline values: CDR1 GTSNPN, CDR2 SVGIG (reference sequence). This CDR3 region has 13 residues. V gave up 8 bases and J gave up 0 bases, with 11 bases separating them. Here the CDR3 DNA reads TGTGCCCAGACGGCCAGCTCTGGAAACACCATATATTTT. Protein product: CAQTASSGNTIYF.

The chain carries TRBV7-9 and TRBJ2-7; TRBD1 or TRBD2 may be the D gene (5 bases each). The V end was cut by 3 bases, the J end by 6 bases, with 15 bases between. The CDR3 is 14 amino acids. Germline V CDR1 and CDR2: SEHNR, FQNEAQ (reference sequence). This CDR3 reads CASSFGAKGSEQYF. DNA of the CDR3: TGTGCCAGCAGCTTCGGAGCCAAGGGGAGCGAGCAGTACTTC. The variable domain in full, completed from reference TRBV7-9 and TRBJ2-7, reads DTGVSQNPRHKITKRGQNVTFRCDPISEHNRLYWYRQTLGQGPEFLTYFQNEAQLEKSRLLSDRFSAERPKGSFSTLEIQRTEQGDSAMYLCASSFGAKGSEQYFGPGTRLTVT.

This chain joins TRBV9 and TRBJ2-2; D may correspond to TRBD1 or TRBD2 (5 bases each). CDR3 length: 15 residues. Germline CDR1 is SGDLS and CDR2 is YYNGEE. V lost 5 bases and J lost 2, with 13 bases in between. The CDR3 DNA is TGTGCCAGCAGAACCCCCGGGACCAACACCGGGGAGCTGTTTTTT. Protein sequence: CASRTPGTNTGELFF.

V is TRBV12-5 and J is TRBJ1-2, with unresolved D. The V gene's germline CDR1 is LGHNT and CDR2 FRNRAP. This CDR3 has 14 amino acids. V was cut by 3 bases and J by 4 bases, with 12 bases left in between. The CDR3, as DNA: TGTGCTAGTGGTTTATCAGGTGGCGGCTATGGCTACACCTTC. Amino acid sequence: CASGLSGGGYGYTF.